Following are 13 T cell receptor beta chains from one sample sequenced in a study of shared clonotypes between healthy human individuals. CD45RO-negative cells were positively selected for CCR7, leaving out terminally differentiated effector memory CD45RA+ cells. This table comes from immunoSEQ multiplex PCR, and its TCRdb copy is limited to in-frame clones, with some not included. Among about 2 million clones listed, about 95% were seen once. The sample consisted of naive CD8+ T cells sorted from blood. The receptors were gathered from a man between 18 and 35 years old in good health.

This clone was seen a single time. The chain combines TRBV5-1 with TRBJ2-7, with 12 bases matching TRBD1. Germline CDR1 and CDR2: SGHRS and YFSETQ. Germline trimming cut 9 bases from V and 6 bases from J; bases unmatched to any gene: 10. This CDR3 contains 14 residues. This CDR3 is CATRAGTGGFEQYF. DNA of the CDR3: TGCGCCACCCGAGCGGGGACAGGGGGCTTCGAGCAGTACTTC. Drawing the rest from reference TRBV5-1 and TRBJ2-7, the complete variable domain is KAGVTQTPRYLIKTRGQQVTLSCSPISGHRSVSWYQQTPGQGLQFLFEYFSETQRNKGNFPGRFSGRQFSNSRSEMNVSTLELGDSALYLCATRAGTGGFEQYFGPGTRLTVT.

The CDR3 region is CASSDPHF. CDR3 in DNA: TGTGCCAGCAGTGATCCGCATTTT. This chain joins TRBV25-1 and TRBJ1-5; D uncertain. The length of the CDR3 is 8 residues. With 3 bases removed from V and 15 bases from J, the gap between germline ends came to 3 bases. Per the germline V gene, CDR1 is MGHDK and CDR2 is SYGVNS.

The rearrangement uses TRBV5-1 and TRBJ2-7; TRBD1 might be the D (5 bases). The CDR3 has 17 amino acids. The germline V gene has CDR1 SGHRS and CDR2 YFSETQ. The germline V and J ends were trimmed by 4 bases and 4 bases, with 24 bases remaining between them. In DNA form, the CDR3 reads TGCGCCAGCAGCCTCCCCGCCGGCAGGGCCCCTGAGTACGAGCAGTACTTC. Residues: CASSLPAGRAPEYEQYF.

In regard to this clone: Other nucleotide sequences in the sample specify the same CDR3. CDR3 region: CASSFSTDTQYF. The CDR3 bases are TGTGCCAGCAGTTTCAGTACAGATACGCAGTATTTT. The chain uses TRBV27 and TRBJ2-3; D gene ambiguous. Looked up from germline, CDR1 is MNHEY and CDR2 is SMNVEV (reference sequence). The CDR3 length is 12 residues. The V end lost 3 bases, the J end lost 3 bases, and 4 bases lay between the germline ends.

Of note for this clone: This same CDR3 is encoded by further DNA sequences in the sample. This sequence joins TRBV9 and TRBJ1-5; D unclear. CDR3 size: 14 residues. Trimming pared 2 bases from V and 4 bases from J, leaving 10 bases between. Germline CDR1 reads SGDLS; CDR2 reads YYNGEE. The CDR3 sequence is CASSVGWGNQPQHF. CDR3 in DNA: TGTGCCAGCAGCGTCGGGTGGGGAAATCAGCCCCAGCATTTT.

This clone was counted once. This chain uses TRBV4-1 with TRBJ2-7; 9 nucleotides match TRBD1. In germline, CDR1 is MGHRA, CDR2 YSYEKL. The CDR3 is 16 residues long. Unmatched junction bases numbered 5, after V lost 1 base and J lost 1 base. CDR3 sequence reads: CASSQVGDRASYEQYF. CDR3 nucleotides: TGCGCCAGCAGCCAAGTCGGGGACAGGGCTTCCTACGAGCAGTACTTC.

Regarding this clone: In the same sample, other DNA sequences code for this CDR3. The chain combines TRBV27 with TRBJ2-6; D ambiguous. CDR1 is MNHEY and CDR2 is SMNVEV in the germline V gene (reference sequence). Deletions cut 0 bases from V and 0 bases from J, with 6 bases between. This CDR3 region has 16 residues. For the CDR3, the DNA is TGTGCCAGCAGTTTATCCCCAGGCTCTGGGGCCAACGTCCTGACTTTC. It yields the protein CASSLSPGSGANVLTF.

Regarding this clone: This CDR3 is also generated by other DNA sequences in the sample. The CDR3 region is CASSIGRNTEAFF. CDR3 nucleotides: TGTGCCAGCAGTATAGGGCGGAACACTGAAGCTTTCTTT. This chain uses TRBV27 with TRBJ1-1, with D unclear. Trimming removed 5 bases at V and 1 base at J, with 8 bases between. Germline V CDR1 and CDR2: MNHEY, SMNVEV (reference sequence). This CDR3 spans 13 amino acids.

The chain employs TRBV11-2 and TRBJ2-7; the match to TRBD1 covers 7 bases. This CDR3 is built from 14 residues. Trimming took 5 bases from V and 3 from J; bases not matched to a gene: 7. Germline CDR1 is SGHAT and CDR2 is FQNNGV. CDR3 DNA sequence: TGTGCCAGCAGCACCATTCCAGGGGGCTACGAGCAGTACTTC. It yields the protein CASSTIPGGYEQYF.

V is TRBV9 and J is TRBJ2-3; D may be TRBD2 (5 bases). The CDR3 sequence is 16 residues long. CDR1 is SGDLS, CDR2 YYNGEE, per germline. Between the trimmed V and J ends, which lost 0 bases and 0 bases, there was a span of 11 bases. The CDR3 is CASSVASRASTDTQYF. DNA of the CDR3: TGTGCCAGCAGCGTAGCTTCGAGGGCCAGCACAGATACGCAGTATTTT.

V usage is TRBV6-5 and J usage is TRBJ2-5; D remains unclear. Between the trimmed V and J ends, which lost 6 bases and 3 bases, there was a span of 11 bases. This CDR3 is built from 13 residues. The germline gives CDR1 MNHEY, CDR2 SVGAGI. The DNA of the CDR3 is TGTGCCAGCAGCGTGGACGGAGAAGAGACCCAGTACTTC. Amino acids: CASSVDGEETQYF.

V gene TRBV5-6 combines with J gene TRBJ1-2, with TRBD1 matching over 8 bases. CDR3 length: 15 amino acids. Germline V CDR1 and CDR2: SGHDT, YYEEEE. After removal of 4 bases from V and 4 bases from J, the junction contained 9 bases not matched to a gene. The CDR3 reads CASSPGQVVSYGYTF. In DNA, the CDR3 is TGTGCCAGCAGCCCGGGACAGGTAGTGTCCTATGGCTACACCTTC.

This rearrangement joins TRBV5-4 to TRBJ2-2; D ambiguous. Germline CDR1 is SGHNT and CDR2 is YYREEE (reference sequence). Trimming stripped 5 bases from V and 6 bases from J, with 14 bases between. The CDR3 totals 14 residues. The CDR3 region is CASRPGESPGELFF. The CDR3 DNA is TGTGCCAGCAGGCCCGGTGAGAGTCCCGGGGAGCTGTTTTTT.